This TCR beta chain is drawn from a study of CD8 T cells in Susac syndrome. This clonotype came up once. Its antigen is not known. V shed 0 bases and J shed 0 bases, with 4 bases lying between them. The CDR3 length is 14 residues. CDR1 is SGHRS, CDR2 YFSETQ, per germline. The T cells that were sequenced for TCR beta were CD8+ and CD4+ cells from blood. Negative isolation was applied to CD8+ and CD4+ T cells, and FACS enrichment was applied to TEMRA cells. Random hexamers served to reverse transcribe roughly 0.5 to 1 ug RNA. Amplification of TCR beta CDR3 by immunoSEQ multiplex PCR spanned 54 Vbeta and 13 Jbeta. MiXCR, run by TCRdb on the immunoSEQ multiplex PCR reads, gives a single entry per CDR3 protein. The table shows 100,000 to 150,000 distinct CDR3 sequences, with about 92% occurring only once. Study-wide results and caveats: Individuals included in the TCR sequencing and HLA analysis were acknowledged by the study to be relatively few in number.

Specimen: CD8+ T cells from PBMCs. The chain combines TRBV5-1 with TRBJ2-4; D remains ambiguous. This sequence originates from a human donor with multiple sclerosis. The CDR3 sequence: CASSLDVAKNIQYF. CDR3 DNA sequence: TGCGCCAGCAGCTTGGACGTAGCCAAAAACATTCAGTACTTC.